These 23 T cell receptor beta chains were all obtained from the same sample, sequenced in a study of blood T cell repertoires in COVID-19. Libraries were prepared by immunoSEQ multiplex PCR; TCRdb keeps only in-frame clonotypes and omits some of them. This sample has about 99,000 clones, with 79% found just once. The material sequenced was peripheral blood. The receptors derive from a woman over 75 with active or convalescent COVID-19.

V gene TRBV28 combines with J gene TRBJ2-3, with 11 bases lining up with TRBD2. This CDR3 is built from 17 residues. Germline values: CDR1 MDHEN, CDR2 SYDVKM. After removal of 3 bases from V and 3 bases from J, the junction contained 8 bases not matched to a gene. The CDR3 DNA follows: TGTGCCAGCAGTTTTAGTGTAGGACTAGCGGGTACAGATACGCAGTATTTT. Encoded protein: CASSFSVGLAGTDTQYF. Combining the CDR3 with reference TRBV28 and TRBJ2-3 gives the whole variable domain DVKVTQSSRYLVKRTGEKVFLECVQDMDHENMFWYRQDPGLGLRLIYFSYDVKMKEKGDIPEGYSVSREKKERFSLILESASTNQTSMYLCASSFSVGLAGTDTQYFGPGTRLTVL.

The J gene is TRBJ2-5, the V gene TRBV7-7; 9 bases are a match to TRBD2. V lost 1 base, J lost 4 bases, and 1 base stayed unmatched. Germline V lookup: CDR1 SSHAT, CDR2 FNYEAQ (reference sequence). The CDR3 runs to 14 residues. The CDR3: CASSLVLAGETQYF. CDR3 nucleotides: TGTGCCAGCAGCTTAGTACTAGCGGGAGAGACCCAGTACTTC.

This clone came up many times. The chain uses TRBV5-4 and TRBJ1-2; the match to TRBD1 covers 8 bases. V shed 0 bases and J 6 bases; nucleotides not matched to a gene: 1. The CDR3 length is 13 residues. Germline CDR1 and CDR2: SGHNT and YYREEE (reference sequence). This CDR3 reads CASSLAQGDGYTF. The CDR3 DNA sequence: TGTGCCAGCAGCTTGGCACAGGGGGATGGCTACACCTTC.

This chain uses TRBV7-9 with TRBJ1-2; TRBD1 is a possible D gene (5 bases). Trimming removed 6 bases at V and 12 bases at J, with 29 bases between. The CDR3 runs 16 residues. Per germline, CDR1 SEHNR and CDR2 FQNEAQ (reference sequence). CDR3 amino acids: CASSPHLGQGEAGNTF. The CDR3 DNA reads TGTGCCAGCAGTCCCCATCTAGGGCAGGGCGAAGCTGGGAACACCTTC.

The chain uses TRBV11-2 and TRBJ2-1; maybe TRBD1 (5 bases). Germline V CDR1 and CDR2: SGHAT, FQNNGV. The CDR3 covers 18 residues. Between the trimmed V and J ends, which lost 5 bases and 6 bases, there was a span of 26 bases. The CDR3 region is CASSRDTRDARPPNEQFF. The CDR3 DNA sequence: TGTGCCAGCAGCCGAGATACCAGGGATGCGCGCCCACCCAATGAGCAGTTCTTC.

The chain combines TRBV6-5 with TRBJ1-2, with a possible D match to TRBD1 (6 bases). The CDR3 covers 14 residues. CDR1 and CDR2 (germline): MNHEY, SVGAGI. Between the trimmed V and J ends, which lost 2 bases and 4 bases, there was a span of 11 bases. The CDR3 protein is CASSYDMGAYGYTF. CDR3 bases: TGTGCCAGCAGTTACGATATGGGGGCCTATGGCTACACCTTC.

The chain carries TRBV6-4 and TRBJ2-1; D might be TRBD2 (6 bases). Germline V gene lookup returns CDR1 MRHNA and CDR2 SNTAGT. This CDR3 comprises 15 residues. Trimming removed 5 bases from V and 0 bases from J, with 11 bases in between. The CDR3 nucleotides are TGTGCCAGCAGTAATAGCGGAAGCTCCTACAATGAGCAGTTCTTC. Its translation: CASSNSGSSYNEQFF.

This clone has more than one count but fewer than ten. CDR3: CASSFQPGHTEAFF. The CDR3 DNA reads as TGTGCCAGCAGCTTCCAGCCTGGGCACACTGAAGCTTTCTTT. V and J are TRBV7-8 and TRBJ1-1; D call uncertain. V gave up 3 bases and J gave up 3 bases, with 11 bases separating them. The CDR3 has 14 residues. Germline V gene data show CDR1 as SGHVS and CDR2 as FQNEAQ.

The CDR3 sequence is CASGTGQPLYGYTF. The DNA for the CDR3 is TGTGCCAGCGGGACGGGACAGCCCCTCTATGGCTACACCTTC. The chain recombines TRBV27 with TRBJ1-2, with 7 bases aligning to TRBD1. Germline CDR1 is MNHEY and CDR2 is SMNVEV (reference sequence). With V trimmed by 8 bases and J by 4 bases, 10 bases remained unmatched. The CDR3 is 14 amino acids.

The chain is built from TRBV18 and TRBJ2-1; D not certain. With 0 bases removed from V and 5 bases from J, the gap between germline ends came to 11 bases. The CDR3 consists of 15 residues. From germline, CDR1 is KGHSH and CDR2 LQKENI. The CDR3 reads CASSPPSRWDNEQFF. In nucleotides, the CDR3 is TGTGCCAGCTCACCACCTTCGCGGTGGGACAATGAGCAGTTCTTC. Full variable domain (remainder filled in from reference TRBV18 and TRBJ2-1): NAGVMQNPRHLVRRRGQEARLRCSPMKGHSHVYWYRQLPEEGLKFMVYLQKENIIDESGMPKERFSAEFPKEGPSILRIQQVVRGDSAAYFCASSPPSRWDNEQFFGPGTRLTVL.

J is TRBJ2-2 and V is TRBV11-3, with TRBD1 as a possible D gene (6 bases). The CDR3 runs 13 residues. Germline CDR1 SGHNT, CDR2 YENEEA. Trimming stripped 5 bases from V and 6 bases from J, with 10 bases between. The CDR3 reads CASSTRQAGELFF. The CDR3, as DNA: TGTGCCAGCAGCACTCGACAGGCCGGGGAGCTGTTTTTT.

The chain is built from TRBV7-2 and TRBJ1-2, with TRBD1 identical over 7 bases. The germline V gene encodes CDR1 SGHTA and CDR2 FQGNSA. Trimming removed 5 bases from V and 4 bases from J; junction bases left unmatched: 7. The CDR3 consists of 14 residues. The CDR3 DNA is TGTGCCAGCAGCCCCCGGGGACAGCCCTATGGCTACACCTTC. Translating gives CASSPRGQPYGYTF. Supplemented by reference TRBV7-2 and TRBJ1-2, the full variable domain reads GAGVSQSPSNKVTEKGKDVELRCDPISGHTALYWYRQSLGQGLEFLIYFQGNSAPDKSGLPSDRFSAERTGGSVSTLTIQRTQQEDSAVYLCASSPRGQPYGYTFGSGTRLTVV.

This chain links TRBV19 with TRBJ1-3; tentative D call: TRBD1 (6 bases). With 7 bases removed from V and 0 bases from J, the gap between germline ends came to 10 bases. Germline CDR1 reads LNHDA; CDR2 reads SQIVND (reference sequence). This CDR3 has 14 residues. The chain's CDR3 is CASKTGNSGNTIYF. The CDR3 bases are TGTGCCAGTAAAACAGGGAACTCTGGAAACACCATATATTTT.

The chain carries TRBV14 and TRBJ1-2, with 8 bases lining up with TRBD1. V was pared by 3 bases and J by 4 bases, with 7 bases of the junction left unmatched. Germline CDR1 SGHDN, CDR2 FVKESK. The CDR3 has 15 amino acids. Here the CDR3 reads CASSQDRVGSYGYTF. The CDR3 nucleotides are TGTGCCAGCAGCCAGGACAGGGTTGGAAGCTATGGCTACACCTTC. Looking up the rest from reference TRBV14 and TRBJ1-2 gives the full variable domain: EAGVTQFPSHSVIEKGQTVTLRCDPISGHDNLYWYRRVMGKEIKFLLHFVKESKQDESGMPNNRFLAERTGGTYSTLKVQPAELEDSGVYFCASSQDRVGSYGYTFGSGTRLTVV.

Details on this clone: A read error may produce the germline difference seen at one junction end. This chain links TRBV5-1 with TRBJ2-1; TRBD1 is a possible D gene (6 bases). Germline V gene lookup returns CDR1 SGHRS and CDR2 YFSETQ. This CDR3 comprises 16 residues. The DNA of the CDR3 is TGTGCCAGCAGTTCTATCCGGGGACAAGCCTACAATGAGCAGTTCTTC. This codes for CASSSIRGQAYNEQFF.

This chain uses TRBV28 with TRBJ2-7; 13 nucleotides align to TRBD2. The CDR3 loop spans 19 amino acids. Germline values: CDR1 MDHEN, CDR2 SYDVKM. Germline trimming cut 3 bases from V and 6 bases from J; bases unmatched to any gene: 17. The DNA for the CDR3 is TGTGCCAGCAGTTTCCGGGACATCGGACTAGCGGGAGCCAAGGGCGAGCAGTACTTC. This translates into CASSFRDIGLAGAKGEQYF.

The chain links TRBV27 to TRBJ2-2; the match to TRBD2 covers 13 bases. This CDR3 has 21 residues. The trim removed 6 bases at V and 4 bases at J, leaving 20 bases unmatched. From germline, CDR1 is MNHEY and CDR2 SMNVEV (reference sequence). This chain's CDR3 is CASSIRGWRTSGRLGTGELFF. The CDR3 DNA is TGTGCCAGCAGCATCCGGGGCTGGAGGACTAGCGGGAGATTGGGCACCGGGGAGCTGTTTTTT.

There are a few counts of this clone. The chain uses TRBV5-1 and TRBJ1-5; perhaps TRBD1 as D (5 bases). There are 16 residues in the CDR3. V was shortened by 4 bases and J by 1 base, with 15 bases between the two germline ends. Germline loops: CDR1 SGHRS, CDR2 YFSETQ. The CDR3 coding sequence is TGCGCCAGCAGCCCGGCCCCAGGGCCCAGCAATCAGCCCCAGCATTTT. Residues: CASSPAPGPSNQPQHF.

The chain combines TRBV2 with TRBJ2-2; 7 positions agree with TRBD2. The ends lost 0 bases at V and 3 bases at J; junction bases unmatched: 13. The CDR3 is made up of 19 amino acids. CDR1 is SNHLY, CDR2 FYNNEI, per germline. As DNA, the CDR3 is TGTGCCAGCAGTGAAGCTGGTGGGGGGGAGGGCCCGGACACCGGGGAGCTGTTTTTT. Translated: CASSEAGGGEGPDTGELFF.

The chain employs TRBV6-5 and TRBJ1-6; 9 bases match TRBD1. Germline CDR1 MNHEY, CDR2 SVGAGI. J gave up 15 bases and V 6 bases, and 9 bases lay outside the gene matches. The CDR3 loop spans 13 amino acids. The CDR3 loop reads CASRPSGQGFLHF. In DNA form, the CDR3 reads TGTGCCAGCAGGCCCTCCGGACAGGGGTTCCTCCACTTT.

This CDR3 is CASSSTGSGSGSSYNEQFF. Here the CDR3 DNA reads TGCGCCAGCAGCTCAACGGGATCGGGAAGCGGGAGCTCTTACAATGAGCAGTTCTTC. The chain carries TRBV5-1 and TRBJ2-1; 8 bases are a match to TRBD2. There are 19 residues in the CDR3. Losses at the gene ends were 3 bases for V and 4 bases for J; bases not matched to a gene: 18. Germline loops: CDR1 SGHRS, CDR2 YFSETQ.

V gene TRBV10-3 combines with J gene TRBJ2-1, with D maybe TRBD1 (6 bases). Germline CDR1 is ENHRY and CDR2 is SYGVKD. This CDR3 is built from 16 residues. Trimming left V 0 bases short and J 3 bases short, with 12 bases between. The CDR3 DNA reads TGTGCCATCAGTGAGTCTGGGGGCAGCTTCTACAATGAGCAGTTCTTC. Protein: CAISESGGSFYNEQFF.

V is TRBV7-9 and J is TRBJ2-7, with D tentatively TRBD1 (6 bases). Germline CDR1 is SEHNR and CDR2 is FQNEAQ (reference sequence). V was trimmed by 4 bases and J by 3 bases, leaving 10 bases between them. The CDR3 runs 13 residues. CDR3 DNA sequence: TGTGCCAGCAGCTCCAGGGGCAGCTACGAGCAGTACTTC. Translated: CASSSRGSYEQYF.